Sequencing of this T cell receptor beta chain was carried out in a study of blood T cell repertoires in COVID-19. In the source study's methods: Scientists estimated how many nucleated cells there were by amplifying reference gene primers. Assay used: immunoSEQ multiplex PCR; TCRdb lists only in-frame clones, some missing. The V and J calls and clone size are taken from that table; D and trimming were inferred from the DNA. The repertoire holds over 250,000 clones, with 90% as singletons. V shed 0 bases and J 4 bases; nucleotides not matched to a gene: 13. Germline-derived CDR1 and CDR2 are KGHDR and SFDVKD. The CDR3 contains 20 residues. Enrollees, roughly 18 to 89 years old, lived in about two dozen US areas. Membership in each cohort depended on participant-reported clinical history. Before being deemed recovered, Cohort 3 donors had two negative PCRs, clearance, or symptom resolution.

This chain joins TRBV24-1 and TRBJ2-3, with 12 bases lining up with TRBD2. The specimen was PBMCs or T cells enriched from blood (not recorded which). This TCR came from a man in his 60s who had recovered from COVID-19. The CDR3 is CATSDLQGWTSGAPADTQYF. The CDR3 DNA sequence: TGTGCCACCAGTGATTTGCAAGGATGGACTAGCGGGGCCCCTGCAGATACGCAGTATTTT.